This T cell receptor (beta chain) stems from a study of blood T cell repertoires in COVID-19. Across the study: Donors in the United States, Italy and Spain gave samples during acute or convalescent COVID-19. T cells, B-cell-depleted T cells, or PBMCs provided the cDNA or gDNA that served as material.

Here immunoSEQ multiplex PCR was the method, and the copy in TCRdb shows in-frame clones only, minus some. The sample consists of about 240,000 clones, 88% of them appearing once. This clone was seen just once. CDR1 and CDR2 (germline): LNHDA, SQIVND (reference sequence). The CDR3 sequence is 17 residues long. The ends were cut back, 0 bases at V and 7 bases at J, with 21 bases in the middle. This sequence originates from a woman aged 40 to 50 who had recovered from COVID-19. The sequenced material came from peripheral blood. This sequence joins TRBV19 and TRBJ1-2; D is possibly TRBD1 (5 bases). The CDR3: CASSIDHPGPGVSGYTF. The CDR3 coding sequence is TGTGCCAGTAGTATAGATCACCCCGGTCCGGGGGTTTCTGGCTACACCTTC.